Listed here are 14 T cell receptor beta chains from one sample, sequenced in a study of technical replicates of blood from a few donors. Sequencing used immunoSEQ multiplex PCR; TCRdb keeps in-frame clones, though not all of them. The sample includes some 62,000 clones, around 87% of them seen just once. Sequenced sample: PBMCs. The source is a human donor in good health. Some clones in this sample may be carry-over from other donors' samples.

The genes are TRBV2 and TRBJ1-2; 7 nucleotides match TRBD1. After removal of 8 bases from V and 3 bases from J, the junction contained 6 bases not matched to a gene. The germline V gene encodes CDR1 SNHLY and CDR2 FYNNEI. This CDR3 has 13 residues. In nucleotides, the CDR3 is TGTGCCAGCGACGACAGGGTTGACTATGGCTACACCTTC. It yields the protein CASDDRVDYGYTF.

V and J are TRBV9 and TRBJ2-5; 8 positions match TRBD1. Germline V gene data show CDR1 as SGDLS and CDR2 as YYNGEE. This CDR3 is 16 amino acids long. V was clipped by 4 bases and J by 5 bases; unmatched bases: 13. CDR3 protein: CASSPYSDYRGETQYF. The CDR3 DNA reads as TGTGCCAGCAGCCCTTATTCGGACTACAGGGGGGAGACCCAGTACTTC.

The chain links TRBV11-2 to TRBJ2-5; TRBD2 matches at 7 bases. V was clipped by 0 bases and J by 5 bases; unmatched bases: 9. The germline gives CDR1 SGHAT, CDR2 FQNNGV. CDR3 length: 16 residues. The CDR3: CASSLDTGLPGETQYF. CDR3 DNA sequence: TGTGCCAGCAGCTTAGATACGGGACTACCCGGCGAGACCCAGTACTTC.

This sequence joins TRBV6-5 and TRBJ2-1; 12 bases line up with TRBD2. This CDR3 spans 13 amino acids. V was clipped by 7 bases and J by 9 bases; unmatched bases: 4. CDR1 is MNHEY, CDR2 SVGAGI, per germline. As DNA, the CDR3 is TGTGCCAGCACTCTAGCGGGGGGGACTGAGCAGTTCTTC. This gives the protein CASTLAGGTEQFF.

This clone appeared once. The chain joins TRBV19 to TRBJ2-1, with a tentative D call TRBD2 (5 bases). The CDR3 totals 15 residues. V lost 3 bases, J lost 2 bases, and 11 bases lay in between. Germline loops: CDR1 LNHDA, CDR2 SQIVND (reference sequence). The CDR3 loop reads CASSMGQAAYNEQFF. The DNA for the CDR3 is TGTGCCAGTAGTATGGGCCAAGCGGCCTACAATGAGCAGTTCTTC.

This sequence joins TRBV6-1 and TRBJ1-1; maybe TRBD1 (5 bases). Trimming removed 3 bases at V and 3 bases at J, with 17 bases between. Germline values: CDR1 MNHNS, CDR2 SASEGT. The CDR3 totals 16 residues. The CDR3 bases are TGTGCCAGCAGTGATCGAAATGGGGCGCAGGACACTGAAGCTTTCTTT. This encodes CASSDRNGAQDTEAFF.

J is TRBJ1-1 and V is TRBV25-1; unclear D gene. Germline V gene lookup returns CDR1 MGHDK and CDR2 SYGVNS. The ends were cut back, 6 bases at V and 1 base at J, with 15 bases in the middle. This CDR3 comprises 15 residues. DNA for the CDR3: TGTGCCAGCAGGACACCTCTCCAAGGGAACACTGAAGCTTTCTTT. Translation: CASRTPLQGNTEAFF.

The chain recombines TRBV25-1 with TRBJ1-1; tentatively, D is TRBD1 (6 bases). Trimming took 3 bases from V and 8 from J, leaving 10 bases between them. This CDR3 is built from 12 residues. Germline-derived CDR1 and CDR2 are MGHDK and SYGVNS. The CDR3 DNA reads as TGTGCCAGCAGTGAGCAGGGGATGGAAGCTTTCTTT. Translating it yields CASSEQGMEAFF.

The genes are TRBV6-5 and TRBJ1-1; the D gene is possibly TRBD1 (5 bases). This CDR3 comprises 13 residues. Germline loops: CDR1 MNHEY, CDR2 SVGAGI. V lost 5 bases and J lost 8, with 15 bases in between. Here the CDR3 reads CASSLAGTLEAFF. The CDR3 DNA reads TGTGCCAGCAGTCTAGCCGGGACTCTGGAAGCTTTCTTT.

The chain carries TRBV7-2 and TRBJ1-2; 9 bases match TRBD1. CDR1 and CDR2 (germline): SGHTA, FQGNSA. CDR3 length: 15 amino acids. The V segment lost 1 base and the J segment 2 bases; nucleotides outside the gene matches: 2. The CDR3 nucleotides are TGTGCCAGCAGCTTAGTAGGGACAGGGAACTATGGCTACACCTTC. Translating gives CASSLVGTGNYGYTF.

The chain is built from TRBV6-5 and TRBJ2-7, with 8 bases aligning to TRBD2. This CDR3 comprises 15 residues. With 6 bases clipped from V and 2 bases from J, the junction kept 9 bases outside the gene matches. Germline-derived CDR1 and CDR2 are MNHEY and SVGAGI. CDR3 residues: CASSRTSGFPYEQYF. CDR3 nucleotide sequence: TGTGCCAGCAGCCGTACTAGCGGCTTCCCCTACGAGCAGTACTTC.

The CDR3 sequence is CASSVWTSGLNNEQFF. The DNA for the CDR3 is TGTGCCAGCAGCGTTTGGACTAGCGGTTTAAACAATGAGCAGTTCTTC. The chain links TRBV9 to TRBJ2-1, with 10 bases identical to TRBD2. The length of the CDR3 is 16 residues. The junction had 7 bases not matched to a gene; V was cut back by 2 bases and J by 5 bases. CDR1 is SGDLS and CDR2 is YYNGEE in the germline V gene.

CDR3 sequence reads: CASSGIQGYEQYF. The CDR3 DNA sequence: TGCGCCAGCAGCGGAATCCAGGGCTACGAGCAGTACTTC. This chain links TRBV4-1 with TRBJ2-7; TRBD1 might be the D (5 bases). The CDR3 length is 13 residues. V was shortened by 5 bases and J by 3 bases, with 11 bases between the two germline ends. Germline V gene data show CDR1 as MGHRA and CDR2 as YSYEKL.

V gene TRBV7-9 combines with J gene TRBJ2-7; the match to TRBD2 covers 13 bases. This CDR3 is 17 amino acids long. Germline CDR1 is SEHNR and CDR2 is FQNEAQ (reference sequence). Unmatched junction bases numbered 7, after V lost 0 bases and J lost 5 bases. CDR3 residues: CASSLADTSGRAHEQYF. CDR3 nucleotide sequence: TGTGCCAGCAGCTTAGCTGATACTAGCGGGAGGGCCCACGAGCAGTACTTC.